Below, 10 T cell receptor beta chains from the same sample are listed, as sequenced in a study of PD-1 blockade in classical Hodgkin lymphoma. Patients all relapsed after autologous stem cell transplantation, and there was variation in brentuximab vedotin exposure. TCRdb's table, derived via immunoSEQ multiplex PCR, lists solely in-frame clones and lacks some. The profile covers 60,000 to 65,000 clones, with about 91% appearing a single time and around an eighth taken by the ten largest. The input for sequencing was peripheral blood mononuclear cells (PBMCs), taken at baseline. These receptor sequences come from a human donor with classical Hodgkin lymphoma.

The sample holds a few counts of this clone. This chain connects TRBV2 to TRBJ2-6; D not resolved. With 1 base removed from V and 0 bases from J, the gap between germline ends came to 7 bases. The CDR3 is made up of 16 amino acids. In germline, CDR1 is SNHLY, CDR2 FYNNEI. Here the CDR3 DNA reads TGTGCCAGCAGTGAAGGCAGAAGCTCTGGGGCCAACGTCCTGACTTTC. This codes for CASSEGRSSGANVLTF.

The V and J genes are TRBV13 and TRBJ2-7; D might be TRBD1 or TRBD2, each matching 5 bases. Trimming cost V 7 bases and J 6 bases, with 25 bases left between them. This CDR3 has 16 residues. The germline gives CDR1 PRHDT, CDR2 FYEKMQ (reference sequence). For the CDR3, the DNA is TGTGCCAGCATTACTTTCGGGACCCCAAGTCCGAGCGAGCAGTACTTC. It codes for CASITFGTPSPSEQYF. Filled out from reference TRBV13 and TRBJ2-7, the complete variable domain reads AAGVIQSPRHLIKEKRETATLKCYPIPRHDTVYWYQQGPGQDPQFLISFYEKMQSDKGSIPDRFSAQQFSDYHSELNMSSLELGDSALYFCASITFGTPSPSEQYFGPGTRLTVT.

The rearrangement links TRBV11-2 to TRBJ2-5; D call uncertain. Between the trimmed V and J ends, which lost 4 bases and 4 bases, there was a span of 10 bases. The CDR3 length is 13 residues. Germline CDR1 SGHAT, CDR2 FQNNGV. This CDR3 reads CASSSSSVETQYF. The CDR3 DNA reads TGTGCCAGCAGCTCCTCAAGTGTAGAGACCCAGTACTTC.

The chain is built from TRBV19 and TRBJ2-4, with D perhaps TRBD2 (6 bases). Trimming removed 6 bases from V and 5 bases from J, with 14 bases in between. The CDR3 length is 14 residues. Germline CDR1 is LNHDA and CDR2 is SQIVND (reference sequence). Written as DNA, the CDR3 is TGTGCCAGTAGGGGGCGGACGGGAGAAAACATTCAGTACTTC. Encoded protein: CASRGRTGENIQYF.

The rearrangement joins TRBV9 to TRBJ2-3; D remains ambiguous. Per germline, CDR1 SGDLS and CDR2 YYNGEE. V was cut by 6 bases and J by 0 bases, with 11 bases left in between. The CDR3 runs to 14 residues. The CDR3 DNA reads as TGTGCCAGCAACCTAAGATCTAGCACAGATACGCAGTATTTT. It codes for CASNLRSSTDTQYF.

This chain links TRBV18 with TRBJ1-1; tentatively, D is TRBD1 (5 bases). The CDR3 consists of 15 residues. Germline V gene sequence: CDR1 KGHSH, CDR2 LQKENI. The V end was cut by 5 bases, the J end by 1 base, with 14 bases between. For the CDR3, the DNA is TGTGCCAGCTCAACCGGGAAGGGGTCGAACACTGAAGCTTTCTTT. As protein: CASSTGKGSNTEAFF.

The J gene is TRBJ1-1, the V gene TRBV7-2, with TRBD1 as a possible D gene (5 bases). Looked up from germline, CDR1 is SGHTA and CDR2 is FQGNSA. V was clipped by 1 base and J by 1 base, with 19 bases between them. The CDR3 consists of 18 residues. CDR3 residues: CASSLDVGVGGWNTEAFF. DNA of the CDR3: TGTGCCAGCAGCTTAGATGTGGGGGTCGGGGGTTGGAACACTGAAGCTTTCTTT.

The rearrangement joins TRBV19 to TRBJ2-2, with no clear D. CDR1 and CDR2 (germline): LNHDA, SQIVND (reference sequence). The V end lost 3 bases, the J end lost 2 bases, and 10 bases lay between the germline ends. The CDR3 is 15 amino acids. CDR3 DNA: TGTGCCAGTAGTATCCTTGGACCAAACACCGGGGAGCTGTTTTTT. Translation: CASSILGPNTGELFF.

The chain uses TRBV7-9 and TRBJ1-5, with D perhaps TRBD1 (5 bases). The germline CDR1 and CDR2 sequences are SEHNR and FQNEAQ (reference sequence). The CDR3 runs 14 residues. V shed 4 bases and J shed 4 bases, with 11 bases lying between them. CDR3 region: CASSSGPLNQPQHF. In nucleotides, the CDR3 is TGTGCCAGCAGCTCGGGACCGCTAAATCAGCCCCAGCATTTT.

The V gene is TRBV13, the J gene TRBJ2-5, with TRBD2 matching over 9 bases. Per germline, CDR1 PRHDT and CDR2 FYEKMQ (reference sequence). J gave up 10 bases and V 5 bases, and 17 bases lay outside the gene matches. The CDR3 extends over 16 amino acids. The CDR3 spells CASSTQVAGASMDQYF. DNA for the CDR3: TGTGCCAGCAGCACCCAGGTAGCGGGGGCCAGCATGGACCAGTACTTC.